A selection of T cell receptor beta chains follows, all from one sample in a study of cytomegalovirus exposure and HLA in healthy donors. Clones were read by immunoSEQ multiplex PCR, and TCRdb kept only the in-frame ones, dropping some. The repertoire holds roughly 300,000 clones, with about nine tenths as singletons. Sequencing used PBMCs. The receptors were gathered from a woman aged 18-29 years in good health and CMV-seronegative. Each CDR3 is given with its conserved first and last residue. The D gene is left open where the match is weak. The size field is filled for only some rows; it gives once, few, many or a size class.

size: NA
J: TRBJ2-7
V: TRBV29-1
D: TRBD2
DNA: TGCAGCGTTGAAGGAGGACTAGCGGCTTCCTACGAGCAGTACTTC
CDR3: CSVEGGLAASYEQYF

size: NA
J: TRBJ2-7
V: TRBV4-3
D: TRBD2
DNA: TGCGCCAGCAGCCAGGCCCCCGGGGGGTTCTACGAGCAGTACTTC
CDR3: CASSQAPGGFYEQYF

size: NA
J: TRBJ2-3
V: TRBV28
D: TRBD1
DNA: TGTGCCAGCACCCAACGGGTGGGACAGGGAGTCTATTTT
CDR3: CASTQRVGQGVYF

size: once
J: TRBJ2-7
V: TRBV7-9
D: TRBD2
DNA: TGTGCCAGCAGCTTATTGACTAGCGGGGAACCCGGGCAGTACTTC
CDR3: CASSLLTSGEPGQYF

size: NA
J: TRBJ1-4
V: TRBV5-1
D: TRBD1
DNA: TGCGCCAGCAGCTTGGTGGCAGGGGGTGAAAGGGAACTGTTTTTT
CDR3: CASSLVAGGERELFF

size: NA
J: TRBJ2-1
V: TRBV27
D: NA
DNA: TGTGCCAGCAGTTCCCCCCCGTTTACCAGCTCCTACAATGAGCAGTTCTTC
CDR3: CASSSPPFTSSYNEQFF

size: NA
J: TRBJ1-4
V: TRBV4-1
D: TRBD1
DNA: TGCGCCAGCAGCCATGGGACAGCAACTAATGAAAAACTGTTTTTT
CDR3: CASSHGTATNEKLFF

size: NA
J: TRBJ2-2
V: TRBV7-2
D: NA
DNA: TGTGCCAGCAGCTTAGGTGCTAGGGGCTGGGACACCGGGGAGCTGTTTTTT
CDR3: CASSLGARGWDTGELFF

size: NA
J: TRBJ2-7
V: TRBV19
D: TRBD2
DNA: TGTGCCAGTTCGCGAGGGCGCTCAACTAGCGGAACTTACGAGCAGTACTTC
CDR3: CASSRGRSTSGTYEQYF

size: NA
J: TRBJ2-7
V: TRBV29-1
D: TRBD2
DNA: TGCAGCGTTGGGGGGACTAGCGGCTCCTACGAGCAGTACTTC
CDR3: CSVGGTSGSYEQYF

size: NA
J: TRBJ2-3
V: TRBV4-3
D: NA
DNA: TGCGCCAGCAGCCCACAATCCCCCACAGGGCCACTAAGCACAGATACGCAGTATTTT
CDR3: CASSPQSPTGPLSTDTQYF

size: NA
J: TRBJ1-4
V: TRBV5-4
D: TRBD1
DNA: TGTGCCAGCAGCCCAGGGGGCCGCCTTAATGAAAAACTGTTTTTT
CDR3: CASSPGGRLNEKLFF

size: NA
J: TRBJ2-7
V: TRBV18
D: NA
DNA: TGTGCCAGCTCACCCCGAGGAAACTACGAGCAGTACTTC
CDR3: CASSPRGNYEQYF

size: NA
J: TRBJ2-7
V: TRBV7-8
D: TRBD1
DNA: TGTGCCAGCAGCCCCAGGGGGTACTCCTACGAGCAGTACTTC
CDR3: CASSPRGYSYEQYF

size: many
J: TRBJ2-7
V: TRBV11-3
D: TRBD2
DNA: TGTGCCAGCAGCTTAGATGGTAGCGGGAGGGGGCCCCGGGGGGAGCAGTACTTC
CDR3: CASSLDGSGRGPRGEQYF

size: once
J: TRBJ1-1
V: TRBV5-6
D: NA
DNA: TGTGCGAGCCGGAGGGCTTCCACTCCGAACACTGAAGCTTTCTTT
CDR3: CASRRASTPNTEAFF

size: NA
J: TRBJ2-2
V: TRBV5-4
D: TRBD1
DNA: TGTGCCAGCAGCCGGGACAGAACCGGGGAGCTGTTTTTT
CDR3: CASSRDRTGELFF

size: NA
J: TRBJ1-3
V: TRBV2
D: TRBD1
DNA: TGTGCCAGCGTACAGGGGGCAGGAAACACCATATATTTT
CDR3: CASVQGAGNTIYF

size: NA
J: TRBJ1-3
V: TRBV18
D: NA
DNA: TGTGCCAGCTCACCAACAGGTCCATACTCTGGAAACACCATATATTTT
CDR3: CASSPTGPYSGNTIYF

size: NA
J: TRBJ2-7
V: TRBV4-3
D: NA
DNA: TGCGCCAGCAGCCAAGATCAGCGCGGTTGGGAGCAGTACTTC
CDR3: CASSQDQRGWEQYF

size: NA
J: TRBJ2-1
V: TRBV6-5
D: NA
DNA: TGTGCCAGCAGTTACTTTAGTACGGGAACCAACAATGAGCAGTTCTTC
CDR3: CASSYFSTGTNNEQFF

size: NA
J: TRBJ2-3
V: TRBV5-1
D: TRBD2
DNA: TGCGCCAGCAGACCTCAGGCGGAGCGGGGGCAGTATTTT
CDR3: CASRPQAERGQYF

size: NA
J: TRBJ1-4
V: TRBV28
D: TRBD1
DNA: TGTGCCAGCAGCCTCCCGGGACAGGGAAACGAAAAACTGTTTTTT
CDR3: CASSLPGQGNEKLFF

size: few
J: TRBJ2-2
V: TRBV7-8
D: TRBD1
DNA: TGTGCCAGCAGCCCACAGGGGGCAAACGGGGAGCTGTTTTTT
CDR3: CASSPQGANGELFF

size: NA
J: TRBJ1-2
V: TRBV27
D: NA
DNA: TGTGCCAGCAGTTTATATGGTTTGGAGGGCTACACCTTC
CDR3: CASSLYGLEGYTF

size: few
J: TRBJ1-5
V: TRBV19
D: NA
DNA: TGTGCCAGCAGGGGTTTTATCAATCAGCCCCAGCATTTT
CDR3: CASRGFINQPQHF

size: NA
J: TRBJ2-7
V: TRBV7-8
D: TRBD2
DNA: TGTGCCAGCAGCTTAGGCGGGGGTACCTACGAGCAGTACTTC
CDR3: CASSLGGGTYEQYF

size: NA
J: TRBJ1-3
V: TRBV7-2
D: NA
DNA: TGTGCCAGCAGCGCCGGTGGAAACACCATATATTTT
CDR3: CASSAGGNTIYF

size: NA
J: TRBJ1-3
V: TRBV19
D: NA
DNA: TGTGCCAGTAGTGCCCGGGGGGCCGCTGGAAACACCATATATTTT
CDR3: CASSARGAAGNTIYF

size: NA
J: TRBJ2-7
V: TRBV7-9
D: NA
DNA: TGTGCCAGCAGCCAATTCCGGGTCCCTGGTCGAGGCGAGCAGTACTTC
CDR3: CASSQFRVPGRGEQYF

size: once
J: TRBJ1-1
V: TRBV27
D: NA
DNA: TGTGCCAGCAGTTTAATACAGAACACTGAAGCTTTCTTT
CDR3: CASSLIQNTEAFF

size: NA
J: TRBJ1-3
V: TRBV4-3
D: NA
DNA: TGCGCCAGCAGCCAATCTAGGGGTGAGGACTGGACGAGCGGGAACACCATATATTTT
CDR3: CASSQSRGEDWTSGNTIYF

size: NA
J: TRBJ2-2
V: TRBV7-2
D: TRBD2
DNA: TGTGCCAGCAGCTGGAGCGGGGGGGACACCGGGGAGCTGTTTTTT
CDR3: CASSWSGGDTGELFF

size: NA
J: TRBJ1-2
V: TRBV5-1
D: NA
DNA: TGCGCCAGCAGCTTGGTACAACTGGAATCGGGCTATGGCTACACCTTC
CDR3: CASSLVQLESGYGYTF

size: NA
J: TRBJ2-1
V: TRBV27
D: NA
DNA: TGTGCCAGCAGTATTCTTAAGAGCTCCTACAATGAGCAGTTCTTC
CDR3: CASSILKSSYNEQFF

size: NA
J: TRBJ2-1
V: TRBV9
D: TRBD1
DNA: TGTGCCAGCAGCCCCCGGACAGGGAACAATGAGCAGTTCTTC
CDR3: CASSPRTGNNEQFF

size: NA
J: TRBJ1-1
V: TRBV2
D: TRBD1
DNA: TGTGCCAGCATCAGGGACAGGATGAACACTGAAGCTTTCTTT
CDR3: CASIRDRMNTEAFF

size: NA
J: TRBJ2-1
V: TRBV2
D: NA
DNA: TGTGCCAGCAGTCGACAGGGGTTGGGGACTACTGGTGAGCAGTTCTTC
CDR3: CASSRQGLGTTGEQFF

size: NA
J: TRBJ2-5
V: TRBV2
D: TRBD1
DNA: TGTGCCAGCAGTGCGACAGGGGGGGAAGAGACCCAGTACTTC
CDR3: CASSATGGEETQYF

size: NA
J: TRBJ1-2
V: TRBV2
D: NA
DNA: TGTGCCAGCAGTGAAGGACAGGACCTTTTCTATGGCTACACCTTC
CDR3: CASSEGQDLFYGYTF

size: NA
J: TRBJ1-1
V: TRBV6-1
D: NA
DNA: TGTGCCAGCAGTGAGCAGGGCGGCGCGAACACTGAAGCTTTCTTT
CDR3: CASSEQGGANTEAFF

size: NA
J: TRBJ1-2
V: TRBV6-1
D: TRBD1
DNA: TGTGCCAGCAGGCGGGACAGGGGGCTGTATGGCTACACCTTC
CDR3: CASRRDRGLYGYTF

size: NA
J: TRBJ2-3
V: TRBV9
D: NA
DNA: TGTGCCAGCAGCGTAGACATTTCGACAGATTACACAGATACGCAGTATTTT
CDR3: CASSVDISTDYTDTQYF

size: NA
J: TRBJ1-1
V: TRBV28
D: NA
DNA: TGTGCCAGCAGTTTCAAGGCAAGGGGTACTTTCTTT
CDR3: CASSFKARGTFF

size: once
J: TRBJ1-5
V: TRBV7-9
D: NA
DNA: TGTGCCAGCAGCGCAGGGAATTTCGAGCCCCAGCATTTT
CDR3: CASSAGNFEPQHF

size: NA
J: TRBJ2-1
V: TRBV9
D: TRBD2
DNA: TGTGCCAGCAGGAGGACAGCGGGAGTACCCTACAATGAGCAGTTCTTC
CDR3: CASRRTAGVPYNEQFF

size: few
J: TRBJ2-5
V: TRBV5-1
D: NA
DNA: TGCGCCAGCAGCTTGTTATCGTCGGAGACCCAGTACTTC
CDR3: CASSLLSSETQYF

size: NA
J: TRBJ2-7
V: TRBV27
D: NA
DNA: TGTGCCAGCAAAAAGGGACAGGGACTAGGTGCCTACGAGCAGTACTTC
CDR3: CASKKGQGLGAYEQYF

size: NA
J: TRBJ2-7
V: TRBV6-5
D: TRBD2
DNA: TGTGCCAGCACCGAAGGGCTAGCGGGAGCCTACGAGCAGTACTTC
CDR3: CASTEGLAGAYEQYF

size: once
J: TRBJ1-2
V: TRBV18
D: NA
DNA: TGTGCCAGCTCACGCACCCCAGGGGCGGAGTATGGCTACACCTTC
CDR3: CASSRTPGAEYGYTF

size: NA
J: TRBJ2-7
V: TRBV28
D: TRBD2
DNA: TGTGCCAGCAGTTTCGGCGGGAGTCTTAGGGCCGAGCAGTACTTC
CDR3: CASSFGGSLRAEQYF

size: NA
J: TRBJ1-5
V: TRBV23-1
D: TRBD1
DNA: TGCGCCAGCAGTCAGGGGACAGGTTCTCCGCATTTT
CDR3: CASSQGTGSPHF

size: few
J: TRBJ2-7
V: TRBV7-2
D: TRBD1
DNA: TGTGCCAGCAGCTTATTTGGACAGGGTGGCTACGAGCAGTACTTC
CDR3: CASSLFGQGGYEQYF

size: once
J: TRBJ2-1
V: TRBV27
D: NA
DNA: TGTGCCAGCGGTCCCCTTGGGGGCAGCTCCTACAATGAGCAGTTCTTC
CDR3: CASGPLGGSSYNEQFF

size: NA
J: TRBJ2-4
V: TRBV27
D: TRBD2
DNA: TGTGCCAGCAGACCCCCGGGACTAGCGGACCACAAAAACATTCAGTACTTC
CDR3: CASRPPGLADHKNIQYF

size: NA
J: TRBJ2-1
V: TRBV11-3
D: TRBD2
DNA: TGTGCCAGCAGCACCCAAGCGGGAGGGGGCAATGAGCAGTTCTTC
CDR3: CASSTQAGGGNEQFF

size: few
J: TRBJ1-2
V: TRBV25-1
D: NA
DNA: TGTGCCAGCAGTGAAGGTCCCTCGGCTAACTATGGCTACACCTTC
CDR3: CASSEGPSANYGYTF